The sequence of this T cell receptor (beta chain) was determined in a study of T-cell reconstitution after alpha-beta-depleted transplantation in children. Study outcomes and limitations: Approximately two months post-transplant, alpha-beta T cells reportedly originated from several hundred expanded graft clones. Surviving recipient T cells and thymic progenitors produced the high day-60 TCRbeta diversity seen in some patients. From newly produced T cells came most of the T-cell counts and diversity one year after transplant.

This clonotype was counted many times. The antigen remains unidentified. Preparation of the TCRbeta library involved a method that used unique molecular identifiers. TCRdb reanalysed the PCR reads using MiXCR and keeps one entry per CDR3 protein. The table has over 3,500 distinct CDR3 sequences, around 23% seen once; the top ten hold under 30%. After removal of 3 bases from V and 6 bases from J, the junction contained 7 bases not matched to a gene. The CDR3 covers 18 residues. Germline V gene data show CDR1 as LGHNA and CDR2 as YNFKEQ. The chain couples TRBV4-2 to TRBJ2-2; 16 nucleotides match TRBD2. Here the sequenced sample was PBMCs, mostly from graft donor cells, taken 60 days after TCRalphabeta/CD19-depleted stem cell transplant. The sequence was collected from a boy in the first two years of life who had a stem cell transplant for SCID, so the T cells may come from the graft donor. CDR3 in DNA: TGTGCCAGCAGCCAGGTGGGACTAGCGGGGGGGCTAGCCGGGGAGCTGTTTTTT. This gives the protein CASSQVGLAGGLAGELFF.